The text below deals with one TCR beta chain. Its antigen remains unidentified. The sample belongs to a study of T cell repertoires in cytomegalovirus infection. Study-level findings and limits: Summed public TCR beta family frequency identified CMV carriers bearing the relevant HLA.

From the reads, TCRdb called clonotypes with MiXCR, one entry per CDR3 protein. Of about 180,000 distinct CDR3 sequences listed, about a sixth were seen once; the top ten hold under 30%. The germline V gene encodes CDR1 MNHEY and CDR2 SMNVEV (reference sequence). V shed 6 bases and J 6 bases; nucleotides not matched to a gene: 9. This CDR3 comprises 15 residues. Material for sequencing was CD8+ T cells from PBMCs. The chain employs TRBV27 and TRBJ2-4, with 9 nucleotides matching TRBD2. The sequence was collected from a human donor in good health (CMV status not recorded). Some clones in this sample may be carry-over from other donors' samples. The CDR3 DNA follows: TGTGCCAGCAGGCGAAGCGGGGGGCCGGGAAACATTCAGTACTTC. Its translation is CASRRSGGPGNIQYF.